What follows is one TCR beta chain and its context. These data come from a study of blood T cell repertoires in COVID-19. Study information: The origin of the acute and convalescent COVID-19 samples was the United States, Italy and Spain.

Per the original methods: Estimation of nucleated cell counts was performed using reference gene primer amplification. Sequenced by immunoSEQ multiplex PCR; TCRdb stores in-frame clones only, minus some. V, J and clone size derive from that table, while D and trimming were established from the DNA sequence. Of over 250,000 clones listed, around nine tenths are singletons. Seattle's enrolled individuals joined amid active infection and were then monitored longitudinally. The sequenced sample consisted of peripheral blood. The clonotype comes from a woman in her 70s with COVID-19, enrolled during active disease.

This CDR3 reads CASSSRGRNYGYTF. The CDR3 DNA is TGTGCCAGCAGTTCAAGGGGAAGGAACTATGGCTACACCTTC. The V and J genes are TRBV28 and TRBJ1-2; D perhaps matches TRBD1 (5 bases). The CDR3 spans 14 residues. Germline assignment: CDR1 MDHEN and CDR2 SYDVKM. Trimming removed 4 bases from V and 2 bases from J, with 11 bases in between.